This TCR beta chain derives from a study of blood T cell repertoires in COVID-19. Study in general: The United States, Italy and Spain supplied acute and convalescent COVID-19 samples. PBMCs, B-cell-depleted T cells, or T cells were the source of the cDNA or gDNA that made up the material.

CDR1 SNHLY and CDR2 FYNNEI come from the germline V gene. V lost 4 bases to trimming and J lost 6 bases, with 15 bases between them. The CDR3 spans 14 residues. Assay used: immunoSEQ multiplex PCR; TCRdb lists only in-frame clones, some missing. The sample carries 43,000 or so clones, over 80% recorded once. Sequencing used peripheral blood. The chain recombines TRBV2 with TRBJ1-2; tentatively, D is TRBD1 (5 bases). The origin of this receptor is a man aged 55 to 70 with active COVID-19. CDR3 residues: CASSGGVPLNGYTF. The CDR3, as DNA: TGTGCCAGCAGTGGGGGGGTCCCTTTGAATGGCTACACCTTC.